A selection of T cell receptor beta chains follows, all from one sample in a study of regulatory T cells in long-lasting Graves disease. TCRdb analysed the multiplex PCR reads with MiXCR anew, one entry per CDR3 protein. The data contain under 450,000 distinct CDR3 sequences, around 15% of them singletons. This same sample was also taken into another study, of T cells in Graves' hyperthyroidism and ophthalmopathy.

The sequenced sample was peripheral blood mononuclear cells (PBMCs), obtained at new diagnosis, from a patient treated with antithyroid drugs. All receptors come from a woman aged 18-29 years with Graves disease. Both conserved end residues are part of each CDR3. The order of the fields is V gene, clone size, D gene, J gene, CDR3 DNA, CDR3 protein. The D gene is left open where the match is weak. Not all rows give a size; the values are once, few, many and, for expanded clones, a class.

V: TRBV10-2
size: many
D: -
J: TRBJ2-5
DNA: TGCGCCAGCAGTGACACTAGCCGAGAGACCCAGTACTTC
CDR3: CASSDTSRETQYF

V: TRBV5-1
size: many
D: -
J: TRBJ1-1
DNA: TGCGCCAGCAGCCCAGGCTTCCTAGGTGGAATGAACACTGAAGCTTTCTTT
CDR3: CASSPGFLGGMNTEAFF

V: TRBV25-1
size: -
D: -
J: TRBJ2-1
DNA: TGTGCCAGCAGTGAATCCAACACCCCTCCGGGACTTCCTAGGTATGAGCAGTTCTTC
CDR3: CASSESNTPPGLPRYEQFF

V: TRBV10-1
size: many
D: TRBD1
J: TRBJ1-1
DNA: TGCGCCAGCAGTTATTCCCGGGACAGGGGGCTAGGACAAGCTTTCTTT
CDR3: CASSYSRDRGLGQAFF

V: TRBV4-2
size: many
D: -
J: TRBJ1-1
DNA: TGTGCCAGCAGCCAAGTCACGGAGGTTCTCCCTGAAGCTTTCTTT
CDR3: CASSQVTEVLPEAFF

V: TRBV5-4
size: -
D: -
J: TRBJ2-5
DNA: TGTGCCAGCAGCTTGGCCCCGGAGGGGGCCCAGTACTTC
CDR3: CASSLAPEGAQYF

V: TRBV18
size: many
D: TRBD1
J: TRBJ2-6
DNA: TGTGCCAGCTCAGTTCGGACAGGGGGCTCCACTGGGGCCAACGTCCTGACTTTC
CDR3: CASSVRTGGSTGANVLTF

V: TRBV5-1
size: many
D: -
J: TRBJ1-2
DNA: TGCGCCAGCAGCGCGTCGAGCGGGTTGTTGGGCTATGGCTACACCTTC
CDR3: CASSASSGLLGYGYTF

V: TRBV10-3
size: many
D: -
J: TRBJ2-5
DNA: TGTGCCATCAGTGAGTCTGTGGCCCAAGAGACCCAGTACTTC
CDR3: CAISESVAQETQYF

V: TRBV7-2
size: -
D: -
J: TRBJ1-3
DNA: TGTGCCAGCAGCTTTTCGGGCTCCTCTGGAAACACCATATATTTT
CDR3: CASSFSGSSGNTIYF

V: TRBV5-1
size: many
D: -
J: TRBJ2-7
DNA: TGCGCCAGCAGCTACGGGACTGCAGACGAGCAGTACTTC
CDR3: CASSYGTADEQYF

V: TRBV6-2/TRBV6-3
size: many
D: -
J: TRBJ1-1
DNA: TGTGCCAGCAGTTACGACACTGAAGCTTTCTTT
CDR3: CASSYDTEAFF

V: TRBV7-6
size: many
D: TRBD2
J: TRBJ2-5
DNA: TGTGCCAGCAGCTTAACGAGCGGGGGGGCCGGGGAGACCCAGTACTTC
CDR3: CASSLTSGGAGETQYF

V: TRBV29-1
size: few
D: -
J: TRBJ1-4
DNA: TGCAGCGTTGAGAAGGAAAAACTGTTTTTT
CDR3: CSVEKEKLFF

V: TRBV3-1
size: -
D: -
J: TRBJ2-2
DNA: TGTGCCAGCAGCCGAGGGGTGGGCACCGGGGAGCTGTTTTTT
CDR3: CASSRGVGTGELFF

V: TRBV6-4
size: -
D: -
J: TRBJ1-4
DNA: TGTGCCAGCACCAAACAGGGCCGTGAGTTTTTT
CDR3: CASTKQGREFF

V: TRBV4-2
size: many
D: TRBD1
J: TRBJ1-1
DNA: TGTGCCAGCAGCCAGGACCCAGCTAGGGGGCCGGACACTGAAGCTTTCTTT
CDR3: CASSQDPARGPDTEAFF

V: TRBV5-4
size: -
D: TRBD2
J: TRBJ2-1
DNA: TGTGCCAGCAGGGATAGCGGGAGCTCCTACAATGAGCAGTTCTTC
CDR3: CASRDSGSSYNEQFF

V: TRBV5-1
size: -
D: TRBD2
J: TRBJ2-2
DNA: TGCGCCAGCAGCCCGACCGGGACTAGCGAGAACACCGGGGAGCTGTTTTTT
CDR3: CASSPTGTSENTGELFF

V: TRBV29-1
size: many
D: TRBD2
J: TRBJ2-1
DNA: TGCAGCGTTGGTCCACTTCTAGCGGGAGAGAGCTCCTACAATGAGCAGTTCTTC
CDR3: CSVGPLLAGESSYNEQFF

V: TRBV27
size: many
D: -
J: TRBJ2-3
DNA: TGTGCCAGCAGTACAGGGTGGCATCCAGATACGCAGTATTTT
CDR3: CASSTGWHPDTQYF

V: TRBV5-1
size: few
D: -
J: TRBJ2-2
DNA: TGCGCCAGCAGCCGATCGGGTCAGGGGAGACCCGGGGAGCTGTTTTTT
CDR3: CASSRSGQGRPGELFF

V: TRBV12-3/TRBV12-4
size: -
D: -
J: TRBJ1-1
DNA: TGTGCCAGCGGACCCGGCGTTAACACTGAAGCTTTCTTT
CDR3: CASGPGVNTEAFF

V: TRBV18
size: many
D: TRBD1
J: TRBJ1-1
DNA: TGTGCCAGCTCATCCCTGACAGGGGGTACTGAAGCTTTCTTT
CDR3: CASSSLTGGTEAFF

V: TRBV19
size: few
D: TRBD2
J: TRBJ2-1
DNA: TGTGCCAGTAGTAGTACCGGGACTAACGTCTTCAATGAGCAGTTCTTC
CDR3: CASSSTGTNVFNEQFF

V: TRBV20-1
size: many
D: -
J: TRBJ1-1
DNA: TGCAGTGCTAGCGGGGCGGAACGAAGGACAGTTAACACTGAAGCTTTCTTT
CDR3: CSASGAERRTVNTEAFF

V: TRBV3-1
size: many
D: -
J: TRBJ2-5
DNA: TGTGCCAGCAGCCAACTGGGAGAGACCCAGTACTTC
CDR3: CASSQLGETQYF

V: TRBV18
size: many
D: -
J: TRBJ2-7
DNA: TGTGCCAGCTCACCGAAACAGCCCTACGAGCAGTACTTC
CDR3: CASSPKQPYEQYF

V: TRBV30
size: many
D: -
J: TRBJ1-1
DNA: TGTGCCTGGAGTGTAACTTTCTCCACTGAAGCTTTCTTT
CDR3: CAWSVTFSTEAFF

V: TRBV5-6
size: many
D: -
J: TRBJ1-1
DNA: TGTGCCAGCAGCTTGGAACGGGGTTTGCGGGCTTTCTTT
CDR3: CASSLERGLRAFF

V: TRBV30
size: many
D: -
J: TRBJ1-2
DNA: TGTGCCTGGACGCTCTCAGCCTATGGCTACACCTTC
CDR3: CAWTLSAYGYTF

V: TRBV7-8
size: many
D: TRBD1
J: TRBJ2-7
DNA: TGTGCCAGCAGCTTAAGCTTGACAGGGCTCTACGAACAGTACTTC
CDR3: CASSLSLTGLYEQYF

V: TRBV6-5
size: -
D: TRBD1
J: TRBJ1-2
DNA: TGTGCCAGCAGTTACGGGGACAGAGATGGCTACACCTTC
CDR3: CASSYGDRDGYTF

V: TRBV28
size: many
D: TRBD2
J: TRBJ2-7
DNA: TGTGCCATAGGACCCCCTAGCGGGGGGGCATACGAGCAGTACTTC
CDR3: CAIGPPSGGAYEQYF

V: TRBV10-3
size: -
D: -
J: TRBJ1-5
DNA: TGTGCCATACAGCAGGCTGGGGGCGCGAATCAGCCCCAGCATTTT
CDR3: CAIQQAGGANQPQHF

V: TRBV29-1
size: few
D: -
J: TRBJ1-1
DNA: TGCAGCGTTCTATTAGGTGAAGCTTTCTTT
CDR3: CSVLLGEAFF

V: TRBV6-1
size: few
D: -
J: TRBJ2-3
DNA: TGTGCCAGCAGTGAACCTGCTAGCCATACGCAGTATTTT
CDR3: CASSEPASHTQYF

V: TRBV19
size: -
D: -
J: TRBJ1-1
DNA: TGTGCCAGTAGTATAGGGAGGTGGACTGAAGCTTTCTTT
CDR3: CASSIGRWTEAFF

V: TRBV5-1
size: many
D: -
J: TRBJ2-5
DNA: TGCGCCAGCAGTTCCCCCTTTCGAGACAGACGTAGAGAGACCCAGTACTTC
CDR3: CASSSPFRDRRRETQYF

V: TRBV5-4
size: few
D: TRBD1
J: TRBJ1-2
DNA: TGTGCCAGCAAAGGCAGGGGGTGGTATGGCTACACCTTC
CDR3: CASKGRGWYGYTF

V: TRBV28
size: -
D: -
J: TRBJ1-2
DNA: TGTGCCAGCGACCCCTCCGGGCTATCCTATGGCTACACCTTC
CDR3: CASDPSGLSYGYTF